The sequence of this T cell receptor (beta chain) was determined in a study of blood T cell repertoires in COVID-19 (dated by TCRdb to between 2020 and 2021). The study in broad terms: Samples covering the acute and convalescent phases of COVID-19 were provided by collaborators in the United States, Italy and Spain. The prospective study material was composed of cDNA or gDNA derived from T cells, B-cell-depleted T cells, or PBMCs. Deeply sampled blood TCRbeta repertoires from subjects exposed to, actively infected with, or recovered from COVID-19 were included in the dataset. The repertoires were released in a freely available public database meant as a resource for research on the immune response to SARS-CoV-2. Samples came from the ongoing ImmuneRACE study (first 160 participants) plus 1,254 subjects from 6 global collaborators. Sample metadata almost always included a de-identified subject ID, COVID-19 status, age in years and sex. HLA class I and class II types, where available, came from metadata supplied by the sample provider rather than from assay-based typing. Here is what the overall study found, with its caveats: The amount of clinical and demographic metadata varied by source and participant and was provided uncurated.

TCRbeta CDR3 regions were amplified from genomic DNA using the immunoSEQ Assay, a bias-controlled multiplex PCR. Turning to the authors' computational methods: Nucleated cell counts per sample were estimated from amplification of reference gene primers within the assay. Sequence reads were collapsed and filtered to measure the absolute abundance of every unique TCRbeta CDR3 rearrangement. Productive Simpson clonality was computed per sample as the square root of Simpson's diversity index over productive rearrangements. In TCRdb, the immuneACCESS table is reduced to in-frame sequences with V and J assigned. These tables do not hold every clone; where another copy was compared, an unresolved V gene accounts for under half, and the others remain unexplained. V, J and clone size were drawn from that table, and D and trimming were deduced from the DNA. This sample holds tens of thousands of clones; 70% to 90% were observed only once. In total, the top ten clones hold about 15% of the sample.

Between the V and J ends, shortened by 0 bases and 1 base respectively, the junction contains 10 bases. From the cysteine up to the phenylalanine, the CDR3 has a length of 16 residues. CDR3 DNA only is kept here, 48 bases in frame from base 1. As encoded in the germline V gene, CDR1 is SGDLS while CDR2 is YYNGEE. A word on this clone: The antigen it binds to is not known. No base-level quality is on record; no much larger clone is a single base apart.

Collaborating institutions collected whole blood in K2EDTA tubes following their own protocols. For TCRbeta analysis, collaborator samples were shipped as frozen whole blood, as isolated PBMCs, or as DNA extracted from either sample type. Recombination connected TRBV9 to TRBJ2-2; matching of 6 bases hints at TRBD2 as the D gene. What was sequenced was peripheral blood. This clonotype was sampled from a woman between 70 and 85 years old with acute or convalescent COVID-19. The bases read TGTGCCAGCAGCGTAGCTACGGAGGGGAACACCGGGGAGCTGTTTTTT. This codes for CASSVATEGNTGELFF.